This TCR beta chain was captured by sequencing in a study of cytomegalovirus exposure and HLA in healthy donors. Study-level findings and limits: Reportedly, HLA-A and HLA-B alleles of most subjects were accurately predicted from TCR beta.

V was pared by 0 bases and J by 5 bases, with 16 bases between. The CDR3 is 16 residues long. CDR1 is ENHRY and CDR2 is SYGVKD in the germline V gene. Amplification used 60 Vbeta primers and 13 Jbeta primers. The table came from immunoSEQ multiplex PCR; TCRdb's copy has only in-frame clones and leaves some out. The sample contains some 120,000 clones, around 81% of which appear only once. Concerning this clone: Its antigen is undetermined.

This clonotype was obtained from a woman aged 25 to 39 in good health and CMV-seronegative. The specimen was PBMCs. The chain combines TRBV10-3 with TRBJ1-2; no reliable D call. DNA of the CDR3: TGTGCCATCAGTGAGTCCCTTAGTCTTGACATTTATGGCTACACCTTC. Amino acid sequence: CAISESLSLDIYGYTF.